These 13 T cell receptor beta chains originate from one sample sequenced in a study of shared clonotypes between healthy human individuals. Method: immunoSEQ multiplex PCR; TCRdb's copy keeps in-frame clones and lacks some. Here the sample spans some 2,000,000 clones, 85% to 95% being singletons. CD45RO-negative cells were positively selected for CCR7, leaving out terminally differentiated effector memory CD45RA+ cells. The sequencing sample was made of naive CD8+ T cells sorted from blood. These TCRs come from a man aged 18 to 30 in good health.

On this clone itself: Other DNA sequences within the sample encode an identical CDR3. The genes are TRBV27 and TRBJ1-5, with a weak D call TRBD1 (5 bases). CDR1 MNHEY and CDR2 SMNVEV come from the germline V gene (reference sequence). Trimming cost V 2 bases and J 3 bases, with 8 bases left between them. The CDR3 is made up of 14 amino acids. The CDR3 loop reads CASSLRQYNQPQHF. The CDR3 DNA reads as TGTGCCAGCAGTTTAAGACAGTACAATCAGCCCCAGCATTTT.

This chain connects TRBV7-8 to TRBJ2-7; D is ambiguous. Trimming pared 1 base from V and 2 bases from J, leaving 6 bases between. Germline CDR1 is SGHVS and CDR2 is FQNEAQ. This CDR3 has 13 amino acids. The CDR3 region has the DNA TGTGCCAGCAGCTTAGGGGATGCCTACGAGCAGTACTTC. This gives the protein CASSLGDAYEQYF. The complete variable domain, with remaining parts taken from reference TRBV7-8 and TRBJ2-7, reads GAGVSQSPRYKVAKRGQDVALRCDPISGHVSLFWYQQALGQGPEFLTYFQNEAQLDKSGLPSDRFFAERPEGSVSTLKIQRTQQEDSAVYLCASSLGDAYEQYFGPGTRLTVT.

This clone was seen a single time. The rearrangement joins TRBV5-1 to TRBJ1-1, with D maybe TRBD1 (6 bases). CDR1 is SGHRS, CDR2 YFSETQ, per germline. With 0 bases removed from V and 3 bases from J, the gap between germline ends came to 21 bases. The CDR3 extends over 18 amino acids. The chain's CDR3 is CASSLAVGTRVWDTEAFF. The CDR3 DNA sequence: TGCGCCAGCAGCTTGGCCGTGGGGACAAGGGTTTGGGACACTGAAGCTTTCTTT.

The chain has TRBV29-1 and TRBJ2-3; TRBD1 or TRBD2 may be the D gene (5 bases each). The CDR3 consists of 13 residues. Trimming shortened V by 7 bases and J by 0 bases, and 11 bases separated the two germline ends. Germline CDR1 is SQVTM and CDR2 is ANQGSEA. The CDR3 spells CSGDGASTDTQYF. The CDR3 bases are TGCAGCGGCGACGGGGCTAGCACAGATACGCAGTATTTT.

V and J are TRBV9 and TRBJ1-3, with D maybe TRBD1 (6 bases). The CDR3 totals 15 residues. V gave up 3 bases and J gave up 3 bases, with 13 bases separating them. CDR1 and CDR2 (germline): SGDLS, YYNGEE. The CDR3, as DNA: TGTGCCAGCAGCGCTGGAGGGGGAAGTGGAAACACCATATATTTT. Translated: CASSAGGGSGNTIYF. The full variable domain, its missing parts supplied by reference TRBV9 and TRBJ1-3, is DSGVTQTPKHLITATGQRVTLRCSPRSGDLSVYWYQQSLDQGLQFLIQYYNGEERAKGNILERFSAQQFPDLHSELNLSSLELGDSALYFCASSAGGGSGNTIYFGEGSWLTVV.

The V gene is TRBV7-6, the J gene TRBJ2-7; D gene unclear. Germline V gene data show CDR1 as SGHVS and CDR2 as FNYEAQ. The CDR3 totals 12 residues. The germline V and J ends were trimmed by 1 base and 5 bases, with 6 bases remaining between them. The CDR3 nucleotides are TGTGCCAGCAGCTTAGGCGCGGACGAGCAGTACTTC. This gives the protein CASSLGADEQYF.

This rearrangement joins TRBV23-1 to TRBJ2-5; 8 bases agree with TRBD1. TRBV23-1 is filed as an ORF, its function uncertain. The CDR3 covers 15 residues. J gave up 6 bases and V 6 bases, and 12 bases lay outside the gene matches. In nucleotides, the CDR3 is TGCGCCAGCAGAACCAAAAGGACAGGGAAAAAGACCCAGTACTTC. It is translated as CASRTKRTGKKTQYF.

The rearrangement links TRBV10-2 to TRBJ2-7; 9 bases map to TRBD2. The CDR3 has 16 residues. Trimming cost V 4 bases and J 4 bases; bases outside gene matches: 11. From germline, CDR1 is WSHSY and CDR2 SAAADI. In DNA, the CDR3 is TGCGCCAGCAGTGGAGAGGCTAGCGGGAACATATACGAGCAGTACTTC. Its protein product is CASSGEASGNIYEQYF.

This chain links TRBV15 with TRBJ2-1; D remains unclear. In germline, CDR1 is LNHNV, CDR2 YYDKDF (reference sequence). This CDR3 has 13 residues. V lost 3 bases, J lost 4 bases, and 7 bases lay in between. The CDR3 sequence is CATSSFLYNEQFF. In DNA, the CDR3 is TGTGCCACCAGCAGTTTTCTTTACAATGAGCAGTTCTTC.

The chain joins TRBV29-1 to TRBJ2-3; 7 bases agree with TRBD1. The length of the CDR3 is 15 residues. Germline V gene data show CDR1 as SQVTM and CDR2 as ANQGSEA. V lost 0 bases, J lost 1 base, and 4 bases stayed unmatched. This CDR3 is CSVEDGTDRTDTQYF. The CDR3 DNA sequence: TGCAGCGTTGAAGATGGGACAGATCGCACAGATACGCAGTATTTT.

This rearrangement joins TRBV7-9 to TRBJ2-5; D uncertain. There are 15 residues in the CDR3. The germline CDR1 and CDR2 sequences are SEHNR and FQNEAQ (reference sequence). The V gene lost 2 bases and the J gene lost 2 bases, with 12 bases spanning the gap. CDR3 residues: CASSLSSGNQETQYF. CDR3 bases: TGTGCCAGCAGCTTAAGCTCAGGCAATCAAGAGACCCAGTACTTC.

The CDR3 DNA follows: TGTGCCAGCAGCTTGGTACAGGGTGGGACTGAAGCTTTCTTT. As protein: CASSLVQGGTEAFF. This chain connects TRBV5-5 to TRBJ1-1, with D tentatively TRBD1 (6 bases). The CDR3 has 14 amino acids. V dropped 0 bases and J dropped 5 bases, with 11 bases sitting between them. The germline V gene has CDR1 SGHKS and CDR2 YYEKEE (reference sequence).

This clone was found once. This chain joins TRBV6-4 and TRBJ2-1; D gene ambiguous. The CDR3 runs to 13 residues. Looked up from germline, CDR1 is MRHNA and CDR2 is SNTAGT. V lost 3 bases and J 8 bases, leaving 11 bases between the germline ends. The CDR3 DNA follows: TGTGCCAGCAGTGAGGCAGGTGCCGATGAGCAGTTCTTC. It yields the protein CASSEAGADEQFF.